This is a list of T cell receptor beta chains from one sample in a study of blood T cell repertoires in COVID-19. Data came from immunoSEQ multiplex PCR; TCRdb stores just in-frame clones and leaves some out. The repertoire includes some 530,000 clones, roughly 85% of them detected once, and 3% to 4% sits in the top ten. The sample comprised peripheral blood. The receptors originated from a human donor in a cohort sampled during active COVID-19. Both conserved end residues are part of each CDR3. The order of the fields is V gene, J gene, CDR3 protein.

TRBV7-7	TRBJ2-7	CASSLGQGTNYEQYF
TRBV24-1	TRBJ1-2	CATSDRTGQGYTF
TRBV3-1/TRBV3-2	TRBJ2-1	CASSPRTFYEVYNEQFF
TRBV12-3/TRBV12-4	TRBJ1-2	CASNDRVSYGYTF
TRBV19	TRBJ1-1	CASSIVASDNTEAFF
TRBV9	TRBJ1-2	CASSVAPGATNYGYTF
TRBV29-1	TRBJ1-1	CSVDRGALNTEAFF
TRBV6-5	TRBJ2-1	CASSQDRPYNEQFF
TRBV5-4	TRBJ1-1	CATQTGISYTEAFF
TRBV18	TRBJ1-5	CASSPGTWGQPQHF
TRBV20-1	TRBJ1-2	CSASQPGTNYGYTF
TRBV29-1	TRBJ2-1	CSARTRVNEQFF
TRBV6-2/TRBV6-3	TRBJ2-1	CASSPGQSASLSRDEQFF
TRBV28	TRBJ2-1	CASSLWSGRQFF
TRBV19	TRBJ2-5	CASSIGGGVRETQYF
TRBV14	TRBJ1-1	CASSQSLSSVNTEAFF
TRBV28	TRBJ1-3	CASYTGASSGNTIYF
TRBV9	TRBJ1-2	CASSVETGDYGYTF
TRBV30	TRBJ1-4	CAWRFLGTPNEKLFF
TRBV11-1	TRBJ2-7	CASSLWGQGFYEQYF
TRBV10-3	TRBJ1-5	CAISEWATNQPQHF
TRBV9	TRBJ1-2	CASSARDRGLGGYTF
TRBV7-8	TRBJ2-1	CASSFAGYNEQFF
TRBV15	TRBJ2-7	CATSRGSGTGYEQYF
TRBV19	TRBJ1-2	CASSPGPGGYGYTF
TRBV7-9	TRBJ2-1	CAIYPGQGAFSYPNEQFF
TRBV7-2	TRBJ2-2	CASSLGEVTGELFF
TRBV9	TRBJ2-1	CASSPQPRDYSYNEQFF
TRBV19	TRBJ2-7	CASSMRINSYEQYF